The 26 T cell receptor beta chains listed next were all sequenced from one sample in a study of patients and donors after allogeneic stem cell transplantation. TCRdb recomputed calls from the RT-PCR reads with MiXCR, one row per CDR3 protein. The repertoire holds 85,000 to 90,000 distinct CDR3 sequences, with about 44% as singletons. Source material: blood, either unsorted or a sorted T cell fraction (not recorded which). All receptors come from a human donor who was either an allogeneic HSCT recipient or a stem cell or donor lymphocyte infusion donor (not recorded which). It is not recorded whose cells these are; they may come from a transplant donor.

V gene TRBV6-5 combines with J gene TRBJ2-7; 8 nucleotides agree with TRBD2. The CDR3 is made up of 18 amino acids. J was trimmed by 0 bases and V by 4 bases; bases with no gene match: 14. The germline CDR1 and CDR2 sequences are MNHEY and SVGAGI. DNA for the CDR3: TGTGCCAGCAGTTCGCACCCTAAGACTAGCGAGAGCTCCTACGAGCAGTACTTC. Protein product: CASSSHPKTSESSYEQYF.

The chain is built from TRBV4-1 and TRBJ1-4; D uncertain. This CDR3 has 13 amino acids. V lost 4 bases and J lost 8, with 11 bases in between. Germline lookup yields CDR1 MGHRA and CDR2 YSYEKL. In DNA form, the CDR3 reads TGCGCCAGCAGCCGCGGGGTTGGGGAAAAACTGTTTTTT. Protein product: CASSRGVGEKLFF.

This clonotype has a handful of counts. CDR3 loop: CSARETGNTEAFF. In nucleotides, the CDR3 is TGCAGTGCTAGGGAGACAGGGAACACTGAAGCTTTCTTT. The chain couples TRBV20-1 to TRBJ1-1; a possible D gene is TRBD1 (6 bases). The CDR3 is made up of 13 amino acids. The germline CDR1 and CDR2 sequences are DFQATT and SNEGSKA (reference sequence). V lost 3 bases and J lost 1, with 9 bases in between.

This clonotype was detected only a few times. The chain recombines TRBV7-6 with TRBJ1-1, with D possibly being TRBD1 (5 bases). V was clipped by 5 bases and J by 4 bases, with 14 bases between them. Germline V gene sequence: CDR1 SGHVS, CDR2 FNYEAQ. The CDR3 is 14 residues long. Here the CDR3 reads CASSRSGAGTEAFF. The CDR3 nucleotides are TGTGCCAGCAGCAGGAGTGGGGCTGGCACTGAAGCTTTCTTT.

The rearrangement links TRBV3-1 to TRBJ1-6, with D uncertain. The germline gives CDR1 LGHDT, CDR2 YNNKEL (reference sequence). This CDR3 has 15 amino acids. The V gene lost 6 bases and the J gene lost 0 bases, with 9 bases spanning the gap. As DNA, the CDR3 is TGTGCCAGCAGTCCGGTTAGCTCCTATAATTCACCCCTCCACTTT. Its protein is CASSPVSSYNSPLHF.

V usage is TRBV27 and J usage is TRBJ1-1; no clear D. Deletions cut 5 bases from V and 5 bases from J, with 21 bases between. Germline CDR1 and CDR2: MNHEY and SMNVEV (reference sequence). The CDR3 loop spans 16 amino acids. The CDR3 nucleotides are TGTGCCAGCAGTCCATACTCGGACCCAGTTCGGACTGAAGCTTTCTTT. Protein sequence: CASSPYSDPVRTEAFF.

This clonotype has just a few counts. The rearrangement uses TRBV15 and TRBJ1-2, with 9 bases fitting TRBD1. The CDR3 contains 17 residues. V lost 0 bases and J lost 6; bases outside the gene matches: 11. The germline V gene has CDR1 LNHNV and CDR2 YYDKDF (reference sequence). Here the CDR3 reads CATSREGTGIYGDGYTF. As DNA, the CDR3 is TGTGCCACCAGCAGAGAAGGGACAGGGATTTACGGCGATGGCTACACCTTC.

This clonotype showed up just a few times. The chain has TRBV6-2 or TRBV6-3 and TRBJ1-5; the D is unclear. This CDR3 is built from 15 residues. The germline V gene has CDR1 MNHEY and CDR2 SVGEGT. Trimming removed 8 bases from V and 5 bases from J, with 19 bases in between. CDR3 in amino acids: CASSYGVFRYQPQHF. CDR3 nucleotide sequence: TGTGCCAGCTCTTATGGGGTCTTCAGGTATCAGCCCCAGCATTTT.

V is TRBV25-1 and J is TRBJ1-1, with D uncertain. V lost 10 bases and J 4 bases, leaving 13 bases between the germline ends. Germline CDR1 and CDR2: MGHDK and SYGVNS. The CDR3 is 12 amino acids. CDR3 in amino acids: CATIRRSTEAFF. The DNA for the CDR3 is TGTGCCACCATCCGACGGTCCACTGAAGCTTTCTTT. Full variable domain (rest looked up from reference TRBV25-1 and TRBJ1-1): EADIYQTPRYLVIGTGKKITLECSQTMGHDKMYWYQQDPGMELHLIHYSYGVNSTEKGDLSSESTVSRIRTEHFPLTLESARPSHTSQYLCATIRRSTEAFFGQGTRLTVV.

The genes are TRBV29-1 and TRBJ2-2, with 8 bases that match TRBD1. V was pared by 6 bases and J by 4 bases, with 10 bases of the junction left unmatched. Germline CDR1 reads SQVTM; CDR2 reads ANQGSEA. This CDR3 is 15 amino acids long. CDR3 in amino acids: CSVSDRGHGTGELFF. The CDR3 nucleotides are TGCAGCGTCTCAGACAGGGGCCACGGCACCGGGGAGCTGTTTTTT.

The rearrangement uses TRBV5-1 and TRBJ1-5, with unresolved D. The germline V gene has CDR1 SGHRS and CDR2 YFSETQ. Trimming cost V 0 bases and J 0 bases, with 10 bases left between them. The length of the CDR3 is 16 residues. For the CDR3, the DNA is TGCGCCAGCAGCTTGGGTGATCGGGGTAGCAATCAGCCCCAGCATTTT. Translation: CASSLGDRGSNQPQHF.

J is TRBJ1-3 and V is TRBV10-3; tentative D call: TRBD1 (6 bases). Between the trimmed V and J ends, which lost 3 bases and 1 base, there was a span of 7 bases. This CDR3 has 14 amino acids. Germline V gene lookup returns CDR1 ENHRY and CDR2 SYGVKD. CDR3 sequence reads: CAISDRGSGNTIYF. CDR3 nucleotides: TGTGCCATCAGTGACAGGGGATCTGGAAACACCATATATTTT.

This clonotype has more than one count but fewer than ten. J is TRBJ1-6 and V is TRBV27; possibly TRBD1 for D (5 bases). Germline V gene sequence: CDR1 MNHEY, CDR2 SMNVEV (reference sequence). V was shortened by 6 bases and J by 7 bases, with 19 bases between the two germline ends. The length of the CDR3 is 16 residues. CDR3 sequence reads: CASSRERQGRNSPLHF. CDR3 bases: TGTGCCAGCAGCCGTGAACGGCAGGGACGAAATTCACCCCTCCACTTT.

J is TRBJ1-1 and V is TRBV19; D perhaps matches TRBD1 (5 bases). CDR1 LNHDA and CDR2 SQIVND come from the germline V gene (reference sequence). Trimming shortened V by 1 base and J by 4 bases, and 16 bases separated the two germline ends. The CDR3 sequence is 16 residues long. CDR3 sequence: CASSIVPGPRGTEAFF. Written as DNA, the CDR3 is TGTGCCAGTAGTATAGTCCCGGGCCCAAGGGGCACTGAAGCTTTCTTT.

The J gene is TRBJ1-2, the V gene TRBV12-3 or TRBV12-4; D gene unclear. The CDR3 length is 15 residues. The germline V and J ends were trimmed by 6 bases and 8 bases, with 22 bases remaining between them. The CDR3 loop reads CASSLRATGMGGYTF. CDR3 DNA: TGTGCCAGCAGCCTCCGGGCCACCGGAATGGGAGGCTACACCTTC.

The V and J genes are TRBV12-3 or TRBV12-4 and TRBJ2-5; TRBD1 aligns across 7 bases. The ends lost 0 bases at V and 4 bases at J; junction bases unmatched: 5. This CDR3 is built from 15 residues. CDR3 amino acids: CASSLAGTAGETQYF. The CDR3 DNA reads TGTGCCAGCAGTTTAGCCGGGACAGCAGGAGAGACCCAGTACTTC.

This clonotype was found a few times. The chain combines TRBV7-9 with TRBJ1-6; possible D gene TRBD1, 5 bases. Trimming took off 7 bases at V and 7 bases at J, with 11 bases between the two ends. The CDR3 extends over 13 amino acids. Germline V gene data show CDR1 as SEHNR and CDR2 as FQNEAQ (reference sequence). The CDR3 sequence is CASTTPGNSPLHF. CDR3 bases: TGTGCCAGCACCACTCCAGGGAATTCACCCCTCCACTTT.

The V and J genes are TRBV29-1 and TRBJ2-7; D gene uncertain. The germline V gene has CDR1 SQVTM and CDR2 ANQGSEA. This CDR3 region has 8 residues. The CDR3 is CTNYEQYF. CDR3 nucleotide sequence: TGCACAAACTACGAGCAGTACTTC.

The rearrangement uses TRBV27 and TRBJ1-5, with a tentative D call TRBD1 (6 bases). Trimming took 3 bases from V and 3 from J, leaving 15 bases between them. Germline-derived CDR1 and CDR2 are MNHEY and SMNVEV (reference sequence). This CDR3 region has 16 residues. CDR3 DNA: TGTGCCAGCAGTTTGAACAGGGTAGCGAACAATCAGCCCCAGCATTTT. Translation gives CASSLNRVANNQPQHF.

This clonotype was detected a few times. V gene TRBV7-9 combines with J gene TRBJ1-1, with a weak D call TRBD1 (6 bases). With 7 bases removed from V and 0 bases from J, the gap between germline ends came to 24 bases. CDR1 is SEHNR, CDR2 FQNEAQ, per germline (reference sequence). CDR3 length: 18 residues. The CDR3 nucleotides read TGTGCCAGCACCGGGGGGACATCTGCCTGGGGATTGAACACTGAAGCTTTCTTT. Protein: CASTGGTSAWGLNTEAFF. Combining the CDR3 with reference TRBV7-9 and TRBJ1-1 gives the whole variable domain DTGVSQNPRHKITKRGQNVTFRCDPISEHNRLYWYRQTLGQGPEFLTYFQNEAQLEKSRLLSDRFSAERPKGSFSTLEIQRTEQGDSAMYLCASTGGTSAWGLNTEAFFGQGTRLTVV.

The chain uses TRBV18 and TRBJ1-1; D is unresolved. The germline V gene encodes CDR1 KGHSH and CDR2 LQKENI. The CDR3 runs to 13 residues. V was shortened by 4 bases and J by 4 bases, with 10 bases between the two germline ends. The CDR3 loop is CASSRTGSTEAFF. As DNA, the CDR3 is TGTGCCAGCTCACGGACCGGGAGCACTGAAGCTTTCTTT.

The rearrangement joins TRBV7-6 to TRBJ2-1; a possible D gene is TRBD1 (5 bases). CDR1 SGHVS and CDR2 FNYEAQ come from the germline V gene. The V end was cut by 5 bases, the J end by 7 bases, with 12 bases between. The CDR3 is 13 amino acids. CDR3 nucleotide sequence: TGTGCCAGCAGCCCGTATTCAGGGAATGAGCAGTTCTTC. Residues: CASSPYSGNEQFF.

This clonotype was detected a few times. This chain links TRBV5-1 with TRBJ1-1, with D perhaps matching TRBD1 (5 bases). This CDR3 has 13 amino acids. Trimming took 3 bases from V and 7 from J, leaving 13 bases between them. CDR1 and CDR2 (germline): SGHRS, YFSETQ. This CDR3 is CASSWTGAVEAFF. The DNA for the CDR3 is TGCGCCAGCAGCTGGACCGGGGCGGTTGAAGCTTTCTTT.

This clonotype was counted a few times. This chain links TRBV12-3 or TRBV12-4 with TRBJ1-1, with D possibly TRBD1 on 5 matching bases. The CDR3 covers 11 residues. V shed 6 bases and J shed 11 bases, with 13 bases lying between them. CDR3 in DNA: TGTGCCAGCAGCCTGACCAGGGACGCTTTCTTT. The encoded protein is CASSLTRDAFF.

This clonotype has just a few counts. This chain joins TRBV9 and TRBJ1-1, with D maybe TRBD1 (5 bases). The CDR3 is 14 amino acids. The germline CDR1 and CDR2 sequences are SGDLS and YYNGEE. V was pared by 0 bases and J by 1 base, with 7 bases between. As DNA, the CDR3 is TGTGCCAGCAGCGTAGGTGGGACGAACACTGAAGCTTTCTTT. Translating it yields CASSVGGTNTEAFF.

This rearrangement joins TRBV29-1 to TRBJ1-1, with TRBD1 as a possible D gene (6 bases). V lost 7 bases and J lost 1, with 7 bases in between. This CDR3 region has 11 residues. Germline lookup yields CDR1 SQVTM and CDR2 ANQGSEA. The CDR3 nucleotides read TGCAGCGGGACAGAGAACACTGAAGCTTTCTTT. The encoded protein is CSGTENTEAFF.